Each of the 32 T cell receptor beta chains below was sequenced from the same sample in a study of cytomegalovirus exposure and HLA in healthy donors. Primers for the PCR totalled 60 Vbeta and 13 Jbeta. Clones were read by immunoSEQ multiplex PCR, and TCRdb kept only the in-frame ones, dropping some. The table lists about 130,000 clones, nearly 85% of them singletons. The sample taken for sequencing was PBMCs. The source of these receptors is a boy aged 5-17 years in good health and CMV-seronegative.

The genes are TRBV19 and TRBJ1-2, with no clear D. This CDR3 is built from 13 residues. Trimming pared 7 bases from V and 8 bases from J, leaving 17 bases between. The germline V gene encodes CDR1 LNHDA and CDR2 SQIVND (reference sequence). CDR3 DNA: TGTGCCAGTACTCTCTATCGCGAGCGCGGCTACACCTTC. This sequence encodes CASTLYRERGYTF.

This clone was observed a few times. V gene TRBV7-8 combines with J gene TRBJ1-1, with D tentatively TRBD1 (6 bases). This CDR3 is 13 amino acids long. Trimming left V 8 bases short and J 1 base short, with 11 bases between. Germline V gene data show CDR1 as SGHVS and CDR2 as FQNEAQ. The CDR3 region is CASHRDTNTEAFF. The CDR3 DNA follows: TGTGCCAGCCACCGGGACACGAACACTGAAGCTTTCTTT.

The rearrangement links TRBV29-1 to TRBJ2-3; 7 positions agree with TRBD2. Germline V gene lookup returns CDR1 SQVTM and CDR2 ANQGSEA. Trimming cost V 4 bases and J 2 bases; bases outside gene matches: 6. The length of the CDR3 is 14 residues. The CDR3 here is CSVGGLAVTDTQYF. CDR3 DNA sequence: TGCAGCGTTGGTGGGCTAGCGGTCACAGATACGCAGTATTTT.

The chain recombines TRBV7-6 with TRBJ2-7; no firm D call. Germline V CDR1 and CDR2: SGHVS, FNYEAQ. CDR3 size: 15 residues. Trimming removed 5 bases at V and 5 bases at J, with 19 bases between. In nucleotides, the CDR3 is TGTGCCAGCAGCCCAGTAATCGGGTCCAACAACGAGCAGTACTTC. Translation gives CASSPVIGSNNEQYF.

The V and J genes are TRBV5-7 and TRBJ2-3; a possible D gene is TRBD2 (6 bases). TRBV5-7 is given ORF status, its function remaining uncertain. This CDR3 contains 15 residues. The V and J ends lost 5 bases and 0 bases respectively, with 13 bases between them. CDR3 region: CASRSGVWSTDTQYF. The CDR3 DNA is TGTGCCAGCAGGTCGGGGGTTTGGAGCACAGATACGCAGTATTTT.

This chain joins TRBV2 and TRBJ2-5, with D maybe TRBD2 (7 bases). Germline CDR1 and CDR2: SNHLY and FYNNEI. The CDR3 totals 15 residues. V lost 1 base and J 6 bases, leaving 15 bases between the germline ends. CDR3 nucleotide sequence: TGTGCCAGCAGTGAAGGGGGGGGGCTAATACAGACCCAGTACTTC. It translates to CASSEGGGLIQTQYF.

The V and J genes are TRBV15 and TRBJ2-5; a weak D match, TRBD2 (5 bases). The V end lost 8 bases, the J end lost 5 bases, and 12 bases lay between the germline ends. This CDR3 region has 12 residues. Germline loops: CDR1 LNHNV, CDR2 YYDKDF (reference sequence). CDR3 in DNA: TGTGCCACCGGGGTGGGCGGGGAGACCCAGTACTTC. Protein: CATGVGGETQYF.

The rearrangement joins TRBV6-1 to TRBJ1-1, with no clear D. Trimming cost V 4 bases and J 2 bases, with 17 bases left between them. CDR1 is MNHNS, CDR2 SASEGT, per germline. The CDR3 runs to 16 residues. The chain's CDR3 is CASSGPGDTLNTEAFF. The CDR3 DNA reads TGTGCCAGCAGTGGACCTGGAGATACTCTCAACACTGAAGCTTTCTTT.

The chain uses TRBV30 and TRBJ1-5; D gene unclear. From germline, CDR1 is GTSNPN and CDR2 SVGIG (reference sequence). This CDR3 spans 13 amino acids. V was shortened by 1 base and J by 9 bases, with 13 bases between the two germline ends. CDR3 sequence: CAWSEMDLGPQHF. The CDR3 region has the DNA TGTGCCTGGAGTGAAATGGACTTGGGGCCCCAGCATTTT.

This clone was seen only once. The chain recombines TRBV29-1 with TRBJ1-2, with D possibly TRBD1 on 6 matching bases. This CDR3 is 14 amino acids long. V was cut by 7 bases and J by 0 bases, with 15 bases left in between. Germline CDR1 reads SQVTM; CDR2 reads ANQGSEA. The CDR3 DNA sequence: TGCAGCGGGGTTTCACAGGGACCTAACTATGGCTACACCTTC. Its translation: CSGVSQGPNYGYTF.

The chain has TRBV7-9 and TRBJ2-5, with D tentatively TRBD2 (5 bases). Trimming shortened V by 5 bases and J by 3 bases, and 13 bases separated the two germline ends. This CDR3 has 14 amino acids. CDR1 is SEHNR and CDR2 is FQNEAQ in the germline V gene (reference sequence). CDR3 residues: CASSPFTGKETQYF. The CDR3 DNA reads TGTGCCAGCAGCCCCTTCACCGGGAAAGAGACCCAGTACTTC.

This rearrangement joins TRBV5-1 to TRBJ1-2; no reliable D call. The CDR3 contains 13 residues. Trimming left V 2 bases short and J 5 bases short, with 10 bases between. Germline V gene lookup returns CDR1 SGHRS and CDR2 YFSETQ. CDR3 DNA sequence: TGCGCCAGCAGCTTTGAGCCAGGATATGGCTACACCTTC. It yields the protein CASSFEPGYGYTF.

The chain joins TRBV5-1 to TRBJ1-2; a possible D gene is TRBD1 (5 bases). Trimming pared 0 bases from V and 7 bases from J, leaving 13 bases between. The length of the CDR3 is 14 residues. Germline CDR1 reads SGHRS; CDR2 reads YFSETQ. CDR3 residues: CASSLDPGISGYTF. CDR3 sequence (DNA): TGCGCCAGCAGCTTGGATCCAGGGATAAGTGGCTACACCTTC.

CDR3 sequence reads: CASSQGLEVETQYF. As DNA, the CDR3 is TGTGCCAGCAGTCAGGGACTAGAGGTAGAGACCCAGTACTTC. The V call is TRBV2, the J call TRBJ2-5; 8 bases line up with TRBD2. V trimming: 5 bases; J trimming: 4 bases; junction bases outside the gene matches: 6. Germline assignment: CDR1 SNHLY and CDR2 FYNNEI. This CDR3 is 14 amino acids long. The complete variable domain, with remaining parts taken from reference TRBV2 and TRBJ2-5, reads EPEVTQTPSHQVTQMGQEVILRCVPISNHLYFYWYRQILGQKVEFLVSFYNNEISEKSEIFDDQFSVERPDGSNFTLKIRSTKLEDSAMYFCASSQGLEVETQYFGPGTRLLVL.

The rearrangement links TRBV5-4 to TRBJ2-7; D gene unclear. CDR1 and CDR2 (germline): SGHNT, YYREEE (reference sequence). Trimming removed 1 base at V and 2 bases at J, with 10 bases between. The CDR3 loop spans 14 amino acids. In nucleotides, the CDR3 is TGTGCCAGCAGCTTGAGCCTTACCCCCTACGAGCAGTACTTC. Protein: CASSLSLTPYEQYF. Variable domain in full (rest from reference TRBV5-4 and TRBJ2-7): ETGVTQSPTHLIKTRGQQVTLRCSSQSGHNTVSWYQQALGQGPQFIFQYYREEENGRGNFPPRFSGLQFPNYSSELNVNALELDDSALYLCASSLSLTPYEQYFGPGTRLTVT.

The chain employs TRBV29-1 and TRBJ1-1; 8 nucleotides match TRBD1. The V gene end was trimmed by 6 bases and the J gene end by 1 base; junction bases not matched to a gene: 4. Germline CDR1 and CDR2: SQVTM and ANQGSEA. The CDR3 has 13 amino acids. The CDR3 DNA follows: TGCAGCGTGCAACAGGGGGGGAACACTGAAGCTTTCTTT. Its translation: CSVQQGGNTEAFF. The full variable domain, in which reference TRBV29-1 and TRBJ1-1 provide the parts outside the CDR3, is SAVISQKPSRDICQRGTSLTIQCQVDSQVTMMFWYRQQPGQSLTLIATANQGSEATYESGFVIDKFPISRPNLTFSTLTVSNMSPEDSSIYLCSVQQGGNTEAFFGQGTRLTVV.

This clone was observed a single time. The gene calls are TRBV29-1 and TRBJ1-2; D gene ambiguous. Trimming shortened V by 3 bases and J by 2 bases, and 10 bases separated the two germline ends. CDR1 and CDR2 from the germline V gene are SQVTM and ANQGSEA. This CDR3 is built from 13 residues. This chain's CDR3 is CSVDAGMNYGYTF. As DNA, the CDR3 is TGCAGCGTTGACGCCGGGATGAACTATGGCTACACCTTC.

The chain is built from TRBV2 and TRBJ2-5; possible D gene TRBD1, 6 bases. Looked up from germline, CDR1 is SNHLY and CDR2 is FYNNEI. V lost 6 bases, J lost 9 bases, and 11 bases lay in between. CDR3 length equals 11 residues. The CDR3 DNA follows: TGTGCCAGCAGACCCACAGGGCCCCAGTACTTC. Protein: CASRPTGPQYF.

The chain employs TRBV5-4 and TRBJ2-5, with no clear D. The CDR3 is 12 amino acids. CDR1 is SGHNT and CDR2 is YYREEE in the germline V gene (reference sequence). With 2 bases removed from V and 1 base from J, the gap between germline ends came to 3 bases. CDR3 in DNA: TGTGCCAGCAGCTTCGTCCAAGAGACCCAGTACTTC. Its protein is CASSFVQETQYF.

The chain carries TRBV2 and TRBJ1-3, with TRBD1 identical over 7 bases. In germline, CDR1 is SNHLY, CDR2 FYNNEI. The CDR3 length is 13 residues. The junction had 8 bases not matched to a gene; V was cut back by 7 bases and J by 8 bases. In nucleotides, the CDR3 is TGTGCCAGCATGTTCCAGGGGGTACACACCATATATTTT. It encodes CASMFQGVHTIYF.

The sample holds one count of this clone. CDR3 protein: CASRERGYGNQPQHF. The CDR3 DNA reads TGTGCCAGCAGAGAACGAGGGTATGGCAATCAGCCCCAGCATTTT. V and J are TRBV6-5 and TRBJ1-5; D is unresolved. There are 15 residues in the CDR3. V gave up 6 bases and J gave up 2 bases, with 14 bases separating them. Germline CDR1 is MNHEY and CDR2 is SVGAGI.

This chain uses TRBV7-2 with TRBJ2-5; 10 bases fit TRBD2. Germline-derived CDR1 and CDR2 are SGHTA and FQGNSA. V shed 5 bases and J 5 bases; nucleotides not matched to a gene: 5. The CDR3 has 14 residues. CDR3: CASSTTSGWETQYF. Written as DNA, the CDR3 is TGTGCCAGCAGCACGACTAGCGGGTGGGAGACCCAGTACTTC. Based on the CDR3 plus reference TRBV7-2 and TRBJ2-5, the full variable domain is GAGVSQSPSNKVTEKGKDVELRCDPISGHTALYWYRQSLGQGLEFLIYFQGNSAPDKSGLPSDRFSAERTGGSVSTLTIQRTQQEDSAVYLCASSTTSGWETQYFGPGTRLLVL.

The gene calls are TRBV30 and TRBJ2-7; maybe TRBD1 (5 bases). The germline V gene encodes CDR1 GTSNPN and CDR2 SVGIG (reference sequence). The CDR3 has 13 amino acids. Trimming took off 0 bases at V and 5 bases at J, with 11 bases between the two ends. The CDR3 nucleotides are TGTGCCTGGAGTGTACGCAGGGTGAACGAGCAGTACTTC. The encoded protein is CAWSVRRVNEQYF.

This chain links TRBV30 with TRBJ1-1; TRBD1 might be the D (5 bases). Germline V gene sequence: CDR1 GTSNPN, CDR2 SVGIG (reference sequence). The V gene lost 0 bases and the J gene lost 6 bases, with 20 bases spanning the gap. There are 16 residues in the CDR3. As DNA, the CDR3 is TGTGCCTGGAGTGTACGGCAGGGTCGAATGTGGGCTGAAGCTTTCTTT. Amino acids: CAWSVRQGRMWAEAFF. Based on the CDR3 plus reference TRBV30 and TRBJ1-1, the full variable domain is SQTIHQWPATLVQPVGSPLSLECTVEGTSNPNLYWYRQAAGRGLQLLFYSVGIGQISSEVPQNLSASRPQDRQFILSSKKLLLSDSGFYLCAWSVRQGRMWAEAFFGQGTRLTVV.

The chain links TRBV7-2 to TRBJ2-3, with D unresolved. Trimming cost V 5 bases and J 6 bases, with 6 bases left between them. This CDR3 spans 11 amino acids. The germline V gene encodes CDR1 SGHTA and CDR2 FQGNSA. CDR3 sequence (DNA): TGTGCCAGCAGCCCGAGGGATACGCAGTATTTT. It yields the protein CASSPRDTQYF.

This chain joins TRBV7-9 and TRBJ2-7, with 7 bases aligning to TRBD1. CDR3 length: 12 amino acids. Germline loops: CDR1 SEHNR, CDR2 FQNEAQ (reference sequence). Losses at the gene ends were 6 bases for V and 5 bases for J; bases not matched to a gene: 4. The CDR3 nucleotides read TGTGCCAGCAGTCGACAGGGAAACGAGCAGTACTTC. Amino acid sequence: CASSRQGNEQYF.

V gene TRBV27 combines with J gene TRBJ1-5; D ambiguous. The CDR3 has 15 residues. CDR1 and CDR2 (germline): MNHEY, SMNVEV (reference sequence). The V and J ends lost 4 bases and 2 bases respectively, with 12 bases between them. This CDR3 reads CASSSSSNGNQPQHF. CDR3 coding DNA: TGTGCCAGCAGTTCATCTAGTAATGGCAATCAGCCCCAGCATTTT.

The chain uses TRBV5-1 and TRBJ2-1; 9 bases align to TRBD2. The CDR3 extends over 15 amino acids. The J segment lost 9 bases and the V segment lost 0 bases, leaving 7 bases of the junction unmatched. Germline V gene data show CDR1 as SGHRS and CDR2 as YFSETQ. CDR3 region: CASSLGPSGKAEQFF. The DNA of the CDR3 is TGCGCCAGCAGCTTGGGGCCTAGCGGGAAGGCTGAGCAGTTCTTC.

The chain combines TRBV4-1 with TRBJ2-3, with TRBD2 identical over 12 bases. The ends lost 1 base at V and 6 bases at J; junction bases unmatched: 20. Germline values: CDR1 MGHRA, CDR2 YSYEKL. The CDR3 contains 21 residues. This chain's CDR3 is CASSQARGSGLAGLRGDTQYF. CDR3 sequence (DNA): TGCGCCAGCAGCCAAGCGAGGGGGTCGGGACTAGCGGGTTTGAGGGGTGATACGCAGTATTTT.

CDR3 nucleotide sequence: TGTGCCAGCAGTGGAAAGACAGGGAAGGGACATTGGAGCAATCAGCCCCAGCATTTT. The encoded protein is CASSGKTGKGHWSNQPQHF. V usage is TRBV6-1 and J usage is TRBJ1-5, with 7 bases matching TRBD1. V dropped 4 bases and J dropped 1; count of bases not matched to a gene: 16. Germline V gene data show CDR1 as MNHNS and CDR2 as SASEGT. This CDR3 spans 19 amino acids.

This clone was seen a single time. The chain carries TRBV7-3 and TRBJ2-1; 9 bases are a match to TRBD2. CDR1 is SGHTA and CDR2 is FQGTGA in the germline V gene. The V gene end was trimmed by 3 bases and the J gene end by 6 bases; junction bases not matched to a gene: 3. The CDR3 loop spans 14 amino acids. CDR3 DNA sequence: TGTGCCAGCAGCTTGGGTAGCGGGAGCAATGAGCAGTTCTTC. Protein sequence: CASSLGSGSNEQFF.

The gene calls are TRBV7-6 and TRBJ2-3; the D is unclear. Looked up from germline, CDR1 is SGHVS and CDR2 is FNYEAQ. The length of the CDR3 is 13 residues. Trimming removed 3 bases at V and 2 bases at J, with 6 bases between. CDR3 DNA sequence: TGTGCCAGCAGCTTGGCGGTCACAGATACGCAGTATTTT. This gives the protein CASSLAVTDTQYF.